This T cell receptor (beta chain) is drawn from a study of Ad26.COV2.S vaccination and SARS-CoV-2 variants. Germline V gene sequence: CDR1 GTSNPN, CDR2 SVGIG (reference sequence). Germline trimming cut 0 bases from V and 2 bases from J; bases unmatched to any gene: 1. The CDR3 loop spans 14 amino acids. Clones were read by immunoSEQ multiplex PCR, and TCRdb kept only the in-frame ones, dropping some. The profile shows about 330,000 clones, roughly 90% of them singletons. The sample's treatment: 15 to 20 received Ad26.COV2.S at low or high dose, single or two shots; about 5 received placebo; per-sample allocation not given. Collection of samples fell on day 63 after the first vaccine or placebo injection.

The sequencing here drew on peripheral blood, taken in a trial of Ad26.COV2.S vaccine versus placebo. The sequence was obtained from a person between 18 and 59 years old who received the Ad26.COV2.S COVID-19 vaccine or a placebo. This sequence joins TRBV30 and TRBJ2-1; the match to TRBD2 covers 7 bases. The CDR3 loop reads CAWSVGLAYNEQFF. CDR3 DNA sequence: TGTGCCTGGAGTGTTGGACTAGCCTACAATGAGCAGTTCTTC. Full variable domain (missing parts from reference TRBV30 and TRBJ2-1): SQTIHQWPATLVQPVGSPLSLECTVEGTSNPNLYWYRQAAGRGLQLLFYSVGIGQISSEVPQNLSASRPQDRQFILSSKKLLLSDSGFYLCAWSVGLAYNEQFFGPGTRLTVL.